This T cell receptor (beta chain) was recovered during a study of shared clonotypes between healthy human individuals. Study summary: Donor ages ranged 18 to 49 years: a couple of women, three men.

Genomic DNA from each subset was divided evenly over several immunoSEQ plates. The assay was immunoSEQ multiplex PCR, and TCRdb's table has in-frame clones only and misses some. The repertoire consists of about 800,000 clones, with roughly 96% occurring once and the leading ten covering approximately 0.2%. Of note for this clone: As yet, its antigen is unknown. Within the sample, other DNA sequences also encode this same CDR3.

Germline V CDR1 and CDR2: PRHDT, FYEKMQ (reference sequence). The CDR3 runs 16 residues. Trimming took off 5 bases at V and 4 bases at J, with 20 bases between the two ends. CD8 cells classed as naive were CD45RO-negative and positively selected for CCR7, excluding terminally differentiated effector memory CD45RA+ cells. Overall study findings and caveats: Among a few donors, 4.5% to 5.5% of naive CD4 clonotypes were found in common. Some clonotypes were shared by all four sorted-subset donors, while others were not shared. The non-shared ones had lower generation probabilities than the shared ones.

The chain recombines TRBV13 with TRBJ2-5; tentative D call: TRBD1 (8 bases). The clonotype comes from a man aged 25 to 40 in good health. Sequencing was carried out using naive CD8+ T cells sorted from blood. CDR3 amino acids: CASSDTTGGGRETQYF. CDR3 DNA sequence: TGTGCCAGCAGCGATACTACAGGGGGGGGGCGAGAGACCCAGTACTTC.